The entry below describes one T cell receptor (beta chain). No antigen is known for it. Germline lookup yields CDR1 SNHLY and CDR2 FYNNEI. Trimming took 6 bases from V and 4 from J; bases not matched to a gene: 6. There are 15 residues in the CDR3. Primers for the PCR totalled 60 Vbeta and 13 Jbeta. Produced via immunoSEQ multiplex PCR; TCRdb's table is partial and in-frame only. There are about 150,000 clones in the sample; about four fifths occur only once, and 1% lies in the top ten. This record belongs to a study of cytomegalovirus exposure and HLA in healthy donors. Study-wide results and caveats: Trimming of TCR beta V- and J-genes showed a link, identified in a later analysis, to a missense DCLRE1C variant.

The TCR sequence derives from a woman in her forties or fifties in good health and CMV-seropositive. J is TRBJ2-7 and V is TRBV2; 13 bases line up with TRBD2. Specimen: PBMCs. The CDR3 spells CASRLGLAGLYEQYF. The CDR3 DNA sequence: TGTGCCAGCAGACTGGGACTAGCGGGACTATACGAGCAGTACTTC.